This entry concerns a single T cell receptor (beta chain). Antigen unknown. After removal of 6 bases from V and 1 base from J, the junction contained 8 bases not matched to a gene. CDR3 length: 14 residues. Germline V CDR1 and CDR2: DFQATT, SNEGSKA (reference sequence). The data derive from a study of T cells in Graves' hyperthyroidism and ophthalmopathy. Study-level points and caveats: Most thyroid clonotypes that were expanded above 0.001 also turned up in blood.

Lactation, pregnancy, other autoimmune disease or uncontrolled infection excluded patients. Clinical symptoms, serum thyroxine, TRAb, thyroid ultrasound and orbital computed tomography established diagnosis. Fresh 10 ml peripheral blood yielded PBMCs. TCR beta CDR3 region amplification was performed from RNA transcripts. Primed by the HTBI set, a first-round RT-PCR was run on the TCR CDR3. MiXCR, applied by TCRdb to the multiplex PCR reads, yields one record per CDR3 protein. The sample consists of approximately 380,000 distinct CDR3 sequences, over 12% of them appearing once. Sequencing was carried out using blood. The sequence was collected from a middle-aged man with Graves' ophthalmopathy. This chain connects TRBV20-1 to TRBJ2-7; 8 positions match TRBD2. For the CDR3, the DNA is TGCAGTGCCAGAATAGCGGGACGTTCCTACGAGCAGTACTTC. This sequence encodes CSARIAGRSYEQYF.